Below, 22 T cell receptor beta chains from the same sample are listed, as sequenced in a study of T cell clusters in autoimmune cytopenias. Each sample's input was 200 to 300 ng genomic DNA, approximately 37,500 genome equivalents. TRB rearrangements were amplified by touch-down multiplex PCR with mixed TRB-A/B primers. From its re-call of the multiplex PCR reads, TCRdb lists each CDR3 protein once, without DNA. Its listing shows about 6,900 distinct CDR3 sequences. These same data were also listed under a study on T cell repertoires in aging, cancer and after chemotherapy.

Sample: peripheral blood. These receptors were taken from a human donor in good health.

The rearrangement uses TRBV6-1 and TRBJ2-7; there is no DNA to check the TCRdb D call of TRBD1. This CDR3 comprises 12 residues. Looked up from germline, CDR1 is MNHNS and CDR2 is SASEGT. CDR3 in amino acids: CASSERENEQYF.

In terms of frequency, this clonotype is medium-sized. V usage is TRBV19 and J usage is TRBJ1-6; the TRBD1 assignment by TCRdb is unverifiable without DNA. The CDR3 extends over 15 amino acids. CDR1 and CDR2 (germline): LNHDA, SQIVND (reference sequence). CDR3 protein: CASRTTGQGGSPLHF.

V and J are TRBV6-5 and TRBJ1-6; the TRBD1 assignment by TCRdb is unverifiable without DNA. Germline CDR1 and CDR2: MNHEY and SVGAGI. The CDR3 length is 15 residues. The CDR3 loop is CASSLQGRDNSPLHF.

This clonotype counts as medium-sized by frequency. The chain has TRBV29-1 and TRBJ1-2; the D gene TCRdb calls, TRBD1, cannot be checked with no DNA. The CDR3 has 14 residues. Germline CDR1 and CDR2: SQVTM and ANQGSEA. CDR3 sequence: CSVEDSPGQDGYTF.

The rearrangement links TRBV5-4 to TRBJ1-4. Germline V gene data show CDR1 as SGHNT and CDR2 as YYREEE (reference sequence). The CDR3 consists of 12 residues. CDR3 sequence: CASSASNEKLFF. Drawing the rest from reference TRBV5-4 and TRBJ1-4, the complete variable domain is ETGVTQSPTHLIKTRGQQVTLRCSSQSGHNTVSWYQQALGQGPQFIFQYYREEENGRGNFPPRFSGLQFPNYSSELNVNALELDDSALYLCASSASNEKLFFGSGTQLSVL.

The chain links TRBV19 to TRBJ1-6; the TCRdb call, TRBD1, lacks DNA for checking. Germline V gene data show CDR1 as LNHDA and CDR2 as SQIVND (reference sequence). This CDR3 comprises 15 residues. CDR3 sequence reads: CASSSQTGGKTPLHF.

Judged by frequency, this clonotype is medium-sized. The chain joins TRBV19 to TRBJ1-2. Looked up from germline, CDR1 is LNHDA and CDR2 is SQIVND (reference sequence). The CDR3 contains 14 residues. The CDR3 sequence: CASNAQTFSYGYTF.

CDR3: CAAGAILNTGELFF. The rearrangement links TRBV6-1 to TRBJ2-2; the D gene TCRdb calls, TRBD1, cannot be checked with no DNA. CDR3 size: 14 residues. Looked up from germline, CDR1 is MNHNS and CDR2 is SASEGT.

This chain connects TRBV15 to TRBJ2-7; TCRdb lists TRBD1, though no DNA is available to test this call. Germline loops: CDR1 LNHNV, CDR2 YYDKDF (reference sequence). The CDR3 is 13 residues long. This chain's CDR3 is CATSRGQNYEQYF.

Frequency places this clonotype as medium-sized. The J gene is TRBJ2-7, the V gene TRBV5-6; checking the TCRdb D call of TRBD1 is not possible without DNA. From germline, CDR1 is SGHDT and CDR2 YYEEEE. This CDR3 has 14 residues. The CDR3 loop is CASSSGTGAYEQYF. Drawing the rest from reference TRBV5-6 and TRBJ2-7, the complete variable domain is DAGVTQSPTHLIKTRGQQVTLRCSPKSGHDTVSWYQQALGQGPQFIFQYYEEEERQRGNFPDRFSGHQFPNYSSELNVNALLLGDSALYLCASSSGTGAYEQYFGPGTRLTVT.

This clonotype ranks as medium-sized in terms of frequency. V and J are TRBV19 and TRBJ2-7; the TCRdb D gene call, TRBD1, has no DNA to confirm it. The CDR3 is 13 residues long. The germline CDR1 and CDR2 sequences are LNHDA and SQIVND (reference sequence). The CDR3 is CASSGTGSYEQYF.

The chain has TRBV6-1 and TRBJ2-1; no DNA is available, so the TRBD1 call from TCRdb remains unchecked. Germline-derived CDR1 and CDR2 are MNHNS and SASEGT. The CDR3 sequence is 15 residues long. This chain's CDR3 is CASSERRGVGDEQFF.

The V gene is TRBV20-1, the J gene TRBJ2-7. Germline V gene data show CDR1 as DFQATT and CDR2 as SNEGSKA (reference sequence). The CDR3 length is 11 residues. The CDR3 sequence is CSALSNYEQYF.

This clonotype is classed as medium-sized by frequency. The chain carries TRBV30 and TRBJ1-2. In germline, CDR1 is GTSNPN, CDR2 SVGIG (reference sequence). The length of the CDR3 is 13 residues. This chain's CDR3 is CAWSVPESGGYTF.

CDR3 loop: CASSEITENTEAFF. The chain links TRBV6-1 to TRBJ1-1. The length of the CDR3 is 14 residues. The germline CDR1 and CDR2 sequences are MNHNS and SASEGT.

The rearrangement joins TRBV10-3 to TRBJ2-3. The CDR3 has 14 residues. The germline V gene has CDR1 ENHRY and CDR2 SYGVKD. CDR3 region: CAISDSVGTDTQYF.

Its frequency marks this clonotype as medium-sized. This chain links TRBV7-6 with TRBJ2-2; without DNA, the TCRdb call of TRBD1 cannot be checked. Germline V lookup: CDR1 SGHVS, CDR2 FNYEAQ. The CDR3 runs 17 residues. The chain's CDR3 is CASSLVPPQGGTGELFF.

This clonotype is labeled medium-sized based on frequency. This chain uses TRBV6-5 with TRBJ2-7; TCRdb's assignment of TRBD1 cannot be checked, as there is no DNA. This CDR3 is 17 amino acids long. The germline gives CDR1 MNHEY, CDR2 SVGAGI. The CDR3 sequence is CASSYSIRGFDSYEQYF.

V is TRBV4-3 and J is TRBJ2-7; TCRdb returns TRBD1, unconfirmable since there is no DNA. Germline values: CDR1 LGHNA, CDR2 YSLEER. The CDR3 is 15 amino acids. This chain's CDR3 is CASSQDMGRAYEQYF.

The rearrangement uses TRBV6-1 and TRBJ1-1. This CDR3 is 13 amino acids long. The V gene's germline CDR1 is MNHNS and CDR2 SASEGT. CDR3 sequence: CASSVLGGTEAFF.

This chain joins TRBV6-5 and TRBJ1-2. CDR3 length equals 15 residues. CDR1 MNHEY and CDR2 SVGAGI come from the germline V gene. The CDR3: CASSYGGGAKYGYTF.

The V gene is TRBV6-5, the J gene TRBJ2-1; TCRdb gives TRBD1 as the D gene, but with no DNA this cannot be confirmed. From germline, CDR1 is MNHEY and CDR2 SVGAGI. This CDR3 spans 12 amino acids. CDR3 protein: CASGKTGFEQFF.